The clone carrying this TCR beta chain was seen ten or more times. Trimming shortened V by 6 bases and J by 3 bases, and 6 bases separated the two germline ends. The CDR3 has 11 amino acids. In germline, CDR1 is ENHRY, CDR2 SYGVKD. The data belong to a study of T-cell reconstitution after alpha-beta-depleted transplantation in children. Researchers prepared the TCRbeta library using unique molecular identifiers, the study reports. In TCRdb, the PCR reads were re-called with MiXCR into one record per CDR3 protein. The sample has 490,000 or so distinct CDR3 sequences; 9.5% to 15% are singletons. This receptor was taken from a human donor who donated a stem cell graft to a child with combined immunodeficiency. The starting material was PBMCs from the stem cell graft donor, obtained from the stem cell graft. The chain recombines TRBV10-3 with TRBJ2-7; D is unresolved. This CDR3 is CAISQDYEQYF. CDR3 nucleotides: TGTGCCATCAGCCAGGACTACGAGCAGTACTTC.